Here is one TCR beta chain with its context. With V trimmed by 4 bases and J by 0 bases, 3 bases remained unmatched. Germline V gives CDR1 MNHEY, CDR2 SVGAGI. The CDR3 has 14 amino acids. In the source study's methods: The authors estimated nucleated cell counts from reference gene primer amplification. Libraries were prepared by immunoSEQ multiplex PCR; TCRdb keeps only in-frame clonotypes and omits some of them. D and trimming were read from the DNA, whereas the V and J calls and clone size are those reported in that table. The sample consists of 150,000 to 200,000 clones, approximately 88% of them appearing once. The sample is drawn from a study of blood T cell repertoires in COVID-19. Overall study: Acute and convalescent COVID-19 samples came from the United States, Italy and Spain.

The sequenced material came from peripheral blood. This TCR was recovered from a woman in her sixties or seventies with acute or convalescent COVID-19. This rearrangement joins TRBV6-5 to TRBJ2-7; 7 bases align to TRBD1. The CDR3 reads CASSSTGSSYEQYF. The CDR3 DNA reads TGTGCCAGCAGTTCGACAGGGAGCTCCTACGAGCAGTACTTC.